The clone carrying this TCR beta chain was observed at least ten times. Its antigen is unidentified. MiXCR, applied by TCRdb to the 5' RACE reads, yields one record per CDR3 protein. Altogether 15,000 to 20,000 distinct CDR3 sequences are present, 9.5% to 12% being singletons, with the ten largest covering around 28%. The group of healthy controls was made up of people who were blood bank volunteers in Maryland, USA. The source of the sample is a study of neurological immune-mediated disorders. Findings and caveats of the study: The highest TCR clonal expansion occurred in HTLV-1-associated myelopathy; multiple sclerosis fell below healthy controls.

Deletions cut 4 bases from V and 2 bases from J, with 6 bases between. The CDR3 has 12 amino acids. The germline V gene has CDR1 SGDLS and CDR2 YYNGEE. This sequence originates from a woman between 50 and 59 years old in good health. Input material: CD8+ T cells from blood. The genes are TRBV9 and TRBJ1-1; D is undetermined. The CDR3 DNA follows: TGTGCCAGCAGCCCGGTAAACACTGAAGCTTTCTTT. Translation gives CASSPVNTEAFF.